These 18 T cell receptor beta chains originate from one sample sequenced in a study of cytomegalovirus exposure and HLA in healthy donors. PCR primers comprised 60 Vbeta and 13 Jbeta primers. Here immunoSEQ multiplex PCR was the method, and the copy in TCRdb shows in-frame clones only, minus some. The table lists 49,000 or so clones, around 80% of them singletons, with approximately 2.3% in the top ten. Sequencing was carried out using PBMCs. The receptors were gathered from a boy between 10 and 17 years old in good health and CMV-seropositive.

The V call is TRBV10-2, the J call TRBJ2-7; 8 bases line up with TRBD2. The CDR3 covers 17 residues. Trimming at V came to 2 bases and at J to 5 bases, leaving 14 bases not matched to a gene. CDR1 is WSHSY and CDR2 is SAAADI in the germline V gene. The CDR3 region is CASSEPLGGGRNDEQYF. CDR3 in DNA: TGCGCCAGCAGTGAGCCGCTCGGGGGGGGCCGGAACGACGAGCAGTACTTC.

This chain joins TRBV27 and TRBJ2-1; D is possibly TRBD2 (6 bases). Germline assignment: CDR1 MNHEY and CDR2 SMNVEV (reference sequence). Trimming took 10 bases from V and 9 from J, leaving 13 bases between them. The CDR3 runs to 11 residues. This chain's CDR3 is CATSRGGEQFF. The CDR3 DNA follows: TGTGCCACCTCGCGGGGAGGTGAGCAGTTCTTC.

This clone was picked up one time. The chain has TRBV5-8 and TRBJ2-7, with D possibly TRBD1 on 6 matching bases. Trimming took off 4 bases at V and 0 bases at J, with 17 bases between the two ends. Germline lookup yields CDR1 SGHTS and CDR2 YDEGEE. The CDR3 totals 16 residues. The CDR3 DNA reads as TGTGCCAGCAGCCGACCACTGGGGGCTCTCTCCTACGAGCAGTACTTC. Residues: CASSRPLGALSYEQYF.

The CDR3, as DNA: TGTGCCAGCAGGGGAGGGAATCAGCCCCAGCATTTT. It yields the protein CASRGGNQPQHF. The V call is TRBV6-1, the J call TRBJ1-5; D is undetermined. CDR3 length: 12 residues. The germline V gene encodes CDR1 MNHNS and CDR2 SASEGT. The germline V and J ends were trimmed by 6 bases and 4 bases, with 7 bases remaining between them.

The V call is TRBV6-4, the J call TRBJ2-3, with 7 bases matching TRBD2. V shed 4 bases and J 0 bases; nucleotides not matched to a gene: 4. The CDR3 has 15 amino acids. Germline V gene data show CDR1 as MRHNA and CDR2 as SNTAGT. CDR3 loop: CASSAGAGSTDTQYF. For the CDR3, the DNA is TGTGCCAGCAGTGCTGGAGCGGGGAGCACAGATACGCAGTATTTT.

V is TRBV10-3 and J is TRBJ2-7; a possible D gene is TRBD1 (6 bases). With 4 bases removed from V and 0 bases from J, the gap between germline ends came to 10 bases. Per germline, CDR1 ENHRY and CDR2 SYGVKD. There are 14 residues in the CDR3. The CDR3 DNA reads as TGTGCCATCAGTGGACAGGCGAACTCCTACGAGCAGTACTTC. Its translation is CAISGQANSYEQYF.

The CDR3 sequence is CASSPSTRGLGSPLHF. DNA for the CDR3: TGTGCCAGCAGCCCAAGCACTCGGGGTTTGGGTTCACCCCTCCACTTT. This chain uses TRBV7-9 with TRBJ1-6; D unresolved. The germline CDR1 and CDR2 sequences are SEHNR and FQNEAQ (reference sequence). The germline V and J ends were trimmed by 5 bases and 9 bases, with 20 bases remaining between them. The CDR3 runs 16 residues.

In this sample, this clone turned up once. This chain links TRBV4-1 with TRBJ2-7, with TRBD2 identical over 8 bases. This CDR3 contains 17 residues. Germline V gene lookup returns CDR1 MGHRA and CDR2 YSYEKL. V trimming: 4 bases; J trimming: 0 bases; junction bases outside the gene matches: 11. The CDR3 sequence is CASSPFPRGESSYEQYF. The CDR3 DNA reads as TGCGCCAGCAGCCCCTTCCCGCGGGGGGAAAGCTCCTACGAGCAGTACTTC.

The rearrangement uses TRBV5-6 and TRBJ2-1, with 7 bases lining up with TRBD2. V trimming: 3 bases; J trimming: 8 bases; junction bases outside the gene matches: 11. The V gene's germline CDR1 is SGHDT and CDR2 YYEEEE. The CDR3 is 15 amino acids. The CDR3 loop is CASSSHSGASDEQFF. In DNA, the CDR3 is TGTGCCAGCAGCTCCCACAGCGGGGCCTCCGATGAGCAGTTCTTC. The full variable domain, its missing parts supplied by reference TRBV5-6 and TRBJ2-1, is DAGVTQSPTHLIKTRGQQVTLRCSPKSGHDTVSWYQQALGQGPQFIFQYYEEEERQRGNFPDRFSGHQFPNYSSELNVNALLLGDSALYLCASSSHSGASDEQFFGPGTRLTVL.

With regard to this clone: A junction boundary mismatches the germline segment, possibly from a read error. J is TRBJ2-7 and V is TRBV7-9, with D maybe TRBD2 (6 bases). Germline V lookup: CDR1 SEHNR, CDR2 FQNEAQ (reference sequence). This CDR3 region has 12 residues. The CDR3 region is CSSSTGAYEQYF. CDR3 bases: TGTTCCAGCAGCACGGGGGCCTACGAGCAGTACTTC.

The chain combines TRBV4-2 with TRBJ2-7, with 8 bases fitting TRBD2. The V and J ends lost 4 bases and 0 bases, in that order; junction bases with no gene match: 8. CDR1 LGHNA and CDR2 YNFKEQ come from the germline V gene. The CDR3 runs 16 residues. The CDR3 protein is CASSRERGRSSYEQYF. For the CDR3, the DNA is TGTGCCAGCAGCCGAGAGCGGGGGAGGAGCTCCTACGAGCAGTACTTC.

This clone was recorded a few times. The rearrangement uses TRBV15 and TRBJ2-7, with 10 bases matching TRBD2. There are 14 residues in the CDR3. Trimming took 5 bases from V and 1 from J; bases not matched to a gene: 2. Germline V gives CDR1 LNHNV, CDR2 YYDKDF (reference sequence). CDR3 coding DNA: TGTGCCACCAGCTTGACTAGCGGGTCCTACGAGCAGTACTTC. It is translated as CATSLTSGSYEQYF.

The chain recombines TRBV2 with TRBJ2-1, with 8 positions matching TRBD1. V trimming: 5 bases; J trimming: 11 bases; junction bases outside the gene matches: 5. The CDR3 contains 12 residues. The V gene's germline CDR1 is SNHLY and CDR2 FYNNEI. CDR3 nucleotide sequence: TGTGCCAGCAGTACGGACAGGGAAAAGCAGTTCTTC. This encodes CASSTDREKQFF.

This chain joins TRBV4-1 and TRBJ2-2; 10 bases agree with TRBD1. In germline, CDR1 is MGHRA, CDR2 YSYEKL. The CDR3 covers 17 residues. V was clipped by 4 bases and J by 4 bases; unmatched bases: 9. The CDR3 loop reads CASSLLPGQGFTGELFF. DNA of the CDR3: TGCGCCAGCAGCCTCCTTCCGGGACAGGGGTTCACCGGGGAGCTGTTTTTT.

The chain couples TRBV4-1 to TRBJ1-1; 7 bases fit TRBD1. The germline V gene encodes CDR1 MGHRA and CDR2 YSYEKL. V was clipped by 0 bases and J by 2 bases; unmatched bases: 12. CDR3 size: 18 residues. CDR3 nucleotide sequence: TGCGCCAGCAGCCAAGAAGGTCGGGGGACAGCTTACAACACTGAAGCTTTCTTT. Its protein is CASSQEGRGTAYNTEAFF.

The chain recombines TRBV5-1 with TRBJ1-1; TRBD1 agrees at 7 bases. This CDR3 is 12 amino acids long. CDR1 and CDR2 (germline): SGHRS, YFSETQ. V shed 4 bases, J shed 6 bases, and the junction held 3 bases outside the gene matches. Written as DNA, the CDR3 is TGCGCCAGCAGCCCCCAGGGGGCTGAAGCTTTCTTT. It yields the protein CASSPQGAEAFF.

The chain couples TRBV18 to TRBJ2-7, with D perhaps TRBD1 (6 bases). V dropped 2 bases and J dropped 0 bases, with 11 bases sitting between them. This CDR3 comprises 15 residues. Germline V gene lookup returns CDR1 KGHSH and CDR2 LQKENI. The CDR3 reads CASSPGQSISYEQYF. The CDR3, as DNA: TGTGCCAGCTCACCAGGACAGTCGATCTCCTACGAGCAGTACTTC. Combining the CDR3 with reference TRBV18 and TRBJ2-7 gives the whole variable domain NAGVMQNPRHLVRRRGQEARLRCSPMKGHSHVYWYRQLPEEGLKFMVYLQKENIIDESGMPKERFSAEFPKEGPSILRIQQVVRGDSAAYFCASSPGQSISYEQYFGPGTRLTVT.

The chain recombines TRBV4-1 with TRBJ1-5; D is ambiguous. The CDR3 consists of 14 residues. V lost 4 bases and J lost 1, with 8 bases in between. The germline V gene encodes CDR1 MGHRA and CDR2 YSYEKL. CDR3 DNA: TGCGCCAGCAGCCCAAGCGTCAGCAATCAGCCCCAGCATTTT. Residues: CASSPSVSNQPQHF.